Listed below are T cell receptor beta chains from one sample, sequenced in a study of CD8 T cells in Susac syndrome. One entry per CDR3 protein, called by TCRdb with MiXCR from the immunoSEQ multiplex PCR reads. The sample includes about 130,000 distinct CDR3 sequences, roughly 89% seen only once; the top ten take approximately 0.24%. Material for sequencing was CD8+ T cells from PBMCs. These receptors originate from a human donor with multiple sclerosis. Each CDR3 is given with its conserved first and last residue. Each record gives: D gene, J gene, V gene, clone size, CDR3 DNA, CDR3 protein. D genes are given only for firm matches. Not all rows give a size; the values are once, few, many and, for expanded clones, a class.

TRBD2	TRBJ2-1	TRBV27	-	TGTGCCAGCAGCTACGGACTAGCGGGAGACAATGAGCAGTTCTTC	CASSYGLAGDNEQFF
TRBD1	TRBJ1-5	TRBV6-1	-	TGTGCCAGCAGTGAACCCAACAGGGGTAGCAATCAGCCCCAGCATTTT	CASSEPNRGSNQPQHF
-	TRBJ1-3	TRBV3-1	-	TGTGCCAGCAGCCTACTGGACGTAGCGGGAAACACCATATATTTT	CASSLLDVAGNTIYF
-	TRBJ2-1	TRBV19	-	TGTGCCAGTAGTATTTTGGGGGGCTCCTACAATGAGCAGTTCTTC	CASSILGGSYNEQFF
TRBD1	TRBJ1-1	TRBV7-7	-	TGTGCCAGGAGGACAGGTGAAGCTTTCTTT	CARRTGEAFF
-	TRBJ2-7	TRBV27	-	TGTGCCAGCAGTTTCGGACACCTCTACGAGCAGTACTTC	CASSFGHLYEQYF
-	TRBJ1-2	TRBV20-1	once	TGCAGTGCTAGAGAAAGCGCGGCTGAGTATGGCTACACCTTC	CSARESAAEYGYTF
-	TRBJ2-3	TRBV5-4	-	TGTGCCAGCAGCTCGGAACCCGCAGATACGCAGTATTTT	CASSSEPADTQYF
-	TRBJ2-5	TRBV7-9	-	TGTGCCAGCAGCCCGACCGGGGAGACCCAGTACTTC	CASSPTGETQYF
-	TRBJ2-1	TRBV13	-	TGTGCCAGCAGCTTAGTGTTGAACAATGAGCAGTTCTTC	CASSLVLNNEQFF
TRBD2	TRBJ2-7	TRBV11-2	-	TGTGCCAGCAGCTTTCTAGCCTTAGGGCAACTAGCGGGCCCCCCGGGAGAGCAGTACTTC	CASSFLALGQLAGPPGEQYF
-	TRBJ2-1	TRBV11-2	-	TGTGCCAGCAGCTTAGCGGTCCTAACCAATGAGCAGTTCTTC	CASSLAVLTNEQFF
-	TRBJ1-1	TRBV3-1	-	TGTGCCAGCAGCCAAAGAAGGCCCCGGGGTAATACTGAAGCTTTCTTT	CASSQRRPRGNTEAFF
-	TRBJ2-2	TRBV25-1	-	TGTGCCAGCAGTGACTCTTTCCCGGACATCTATTCGAACGGGGCCGGGGAGCTGTTTTTT	CASSDSFPDIYSNGAGELFF
-	TRBJ2-1	TRBV7-2	-	TGTGCCAGCAGCTTATGGTGGGGCAATGAGCAGTTCTTC	CASSLWWGNEQFF
-	TRBJ1-2	TRBV30	-	TGTGCCTGGAGGAGGGGGGCCCTTCATGGCTACACCTTC	CAWRRGALHGYTF
-	TRBJ2-2	TRBV24-1	-	TGTGCCACCACCCCCGGAGGAACGATCACCGGGGAGCTGTTTTTT	CATTPGGTITGELFF
TRBD1	TRBJ2-5	TRBV29-1	-	TGCAGCGTTGTTGGGGACAGGACGCTTCCCCTACAAGAGACCCAGTACTTC	CSVVGDRTLPLQETQYF
TRBD2	TRBJ2-3	TRBV20-1	-	TGCAGTGCTGCCAGAGAAGGACTAGCGTCCATTGTAGATACGCAGTATTTT	CSAAREGLASIVDTQYF
-	TRBJ1-1	TRBV4-3	-	TGCGCCAGCAGCCAAGCGGGGTCCTGGATGAACACTGAAGCTTTCTTT	CASSQAGSWMNTEAFF
TRBD2	TRBJ2-7	TRBV28	-	TGTGCCAGCAGCGCGGGGCTACTAGCGGGAGGTGAGCAGTACTTC	CASSAGLLAGGEQYF
-	TRBJ2-3	TRBV29-1	-	TGCAGCGTAGTTCCCCGTGAGACATTCACAGATACGCAGTATTTT	CSVVPRETFTDTQYF
-	TRBJ1-2	TRBV13	-	TGTGCCAGCAGCCAAGCCCCCAGTCCGTCCTATGGCTACACCTTC	CASSQAPSPSYGYTF
-	TRBJ1-5	TRBV4-3	-	TGCGCCAGCAGCCAGGTGTTGGGGGGCAATCAGCCCCAGCATTTT	CASSQVLGGNQPQHF